Given below is one T cell receptor beta chain in context. What it recognizes is unknown. Germline-derived CDR1 and CDR2 are SEHNR and FQNEAQ (reference sequence). Trimming shortened V by 6 bases and J by 8 bases, and 9 bases separated the two germline ends. The CDR3 runs 11 residues. An equimolar mix of two oligonucleotides served as the beta constant-region primer for TRBC1 and TRBC2. Nested alpha and beta constant-region primers with the SP2 primer drove four PCR rounds on ligated cDNA. MiXCR was run by TCRdb on the UMI-ligation and nested PCR reads, yielding one entry per CDR3 protein. This sample has over 110,000 distinct CDR3 sequences; roughly a fifth occur once, and the top ten carry roughly 0.6%. From the second PCR step, alpha and beta chains were amplified apart. This specimen belongs to a study of naive and memory T cell subsets. Overall study results and limits: In CD4 and CD8 cells, diversity dropped from naive through EMRA. Especially in CD8 cells, naive repertoires contained a few larger clonotypes, possibly CD45RA-re-expressing memory cells.

Source material: naive CD8+ T cells from blood. This sequence joins TRBV7-9 and TRBJ2-3; D gene uncertain. This receptor was obtained from a human donor in good health. CDR3 sequence (DNA): TGTGCCAGCAGGTCCCCAAGTACGCAGTATTTT. Its protein product is CASRSPSTQYF.